The 4 T cell receptor beta chains presented below share a single source sample, sequenced in a study of STAT5B mutations in CD4+ large granular lymphocyte leukemia. Measured with immunoSEQ multiplex PCR; TCRdb has only the in-frame clones, and not every one. The table includes roughly 23,000 clones, roughly 80% detected once. Material: CD4+ T cells from blood buffy coats. Receptors originate from a human donor in good health.

This chain joins TRBV7-3 and TRBJ2-1; 7 bases are shared with TRBD1. Trimming cost V 5 bases and J 6 bases; bases outside gene matches: 10. The germline V gene encodes CDR1 SGHTA and CDR2 FQGTGA. The CDR3 has 15 residues. This CDR3 is CASSTQGQPSNEQFF. The CDR3 DNA follows: TGTGCCAGCAGCACCCAGGGACAGCCCTCCAATGAGCAGTTCTTC.

The V call is TRBV6-5, the J call TRBJ2-1; 8 bases are shared with TRBD1. Trimming removed 4 bases from V and 6 bases from J; junction bases left unmatched: 2. This CDR3 spans 13 amino acids. CDR1 MNHEY and CDR2 SVGAGI come from the germline V gene. The CDR3 bases are TGTGCCAGCAGTTCCACAGGGGGCAATGAGCAGTTCTTC. It translates to CASSSTGGNEQFF.

V is TRBV28 and J is TRBJ1-2, with a tentative D call TRBD1 (5 bases). Between the trimmed V and J ends, which lost 11 bases and 1 base, there was a span of 14 bases. Germline loops: CDR1 MDHEN, CDR2 SYDVKM. The CDR3 totals 13 residues. The CDR3 here is CALPRGINYGYTF. DNA for the CDR3: TGTGCCCTGCCTAGGGGAATTAACTATGGCTACACCTTC.

This chain uses TRBV18 with TRBJ1-5; D ambiguous. Trimming took 4 bases from V and 5 from J, leaving 15 bases between them. Per the germline V gene, CDR1 is KGHSH and CDR2 is LQKENI. This CDR3 comprises 15 residues. The CDR3 DNA reads as TGTGCCAGCTCACTTGGAGCGGACCGTCATCAGCCCCAGCATTTT. Translating gives CASSLGADRHQPQHF.